These 18 T cell receptor beta chains were sequenced from one sample in a study of T-cell reconstitution after alpha-beta-depleted transplantation in children. A library of TCRbeta sequences, prepared with unique molecular identifiers, was generated. TCRdb re-called the PCR reads with MiXCR, one entry per CDR3 protein. The table includes around 530,000 distinct CDR3 sequences, about 33% detected once. The starting material was PBMCs from the stem cell graft donor, obtained from the stem cell graft. All receptors come from a human donor who donated a stem cell graft to a child with aplastic anemia.

This clonotype has a handful of counts. The chain is built from TRBV12-3 or TRBV12-4 and TRBJ2-7; D possibly uses TRBD1 or TRBD2 (5 bases each). CDR3 size: 13 residues. V was shortened by 7 bases and J by 3 bases, with 13 bases between the two germline ends. CDR3 in amino acids: CASTPGPDYEQYF. CDR3 in DNA: TGTGCCAGCACTCCGGGACCCGACTACGAGCAGTACTTC.

The chain employs TRBV30 and TRBJ1-6; D gene ambiguous. V lost 3 bases to trimming and J lost 10 bases, with 16 bases between them. The CDR3 is 14 amino acids. Germline lookup yields CDR1 GTSNPN and CDR2 SVGIG (reference sequence). CDR3 region: CAWRSGIGRSPLHF. In nucleotides, the CDR3 is TGTGCCTGGAGGTCGGGGATCGGTCGCTCACCCCTCCACTTT.

This clonotype was counted a few times. The chain employs TRBV20-1 and TRBJ1-2, with D uncertain. The CDR3 is 13 amino acids. Trimming removed 0 bases from V and 0 bases from J, with 5 bases in between. CDR1 DFQATT and CDR2 SNEGSKA come from the germline V gene (reference sequence). The CDR3 bases are TGCAGTGCTAGAGATCGGACTAACTATGGCTACACCTTC. It encodes CSARDRTNYGYTF.

The chain joins TRBV6-1 to TRBJ2-1, with TRBD2 matching 13 bases. V shed 7 bases and J 3 bases; nucleotides not matched to a gene: 6. CDR1 and CDR2 (germline): MNHNS, SASEGT. The CDR3 runs to 16 residues. The CDR3 spells CASNKGLAGIYNEQFF. The CDR3 DNA sequence: TGTGCCAGCAACAAGGGACTAGCGGGGATCTACAATGAGCAGTTCTTC.

This clonotype was observed a handful of times. The rearrangement links TRBV29-1 to TRBJ1-2, with D maybe TRBD1 (6 bases). V gave up 2 bases and J gave up 9 bases, with 16 bases separating them. Germline CDR1 is SQVTM and CDR2 is ANQGSEA. The CDR3 consists of 13 residues. The CDR3 DNA follows: TGCAGCGTTGAACAGGGGAGTGCAGGGAGCTACACCTTC. Protein product: CSVEQGSAGSYTF.

This chain connects TRBV25-1 to TRBJ2-7; tentative D call: TRBD1 (5 bases). The CDR3 is 13 residues long. V lost 9 bases and J 3 bases, leaving 15 bases between the germline ends. The germline V gene has CDR1 MGHDK and CDR2 SYGVNS. The chain's CDR3 is CASRGHDFYEQYF. CDR3 nucleotide sequence: TGTGCCAGTAGAGGACACGACTTCTACGAGCAGTACTTC.

The rearrangement joins TRBV5-4 to TRBJ2-7, with D possibly TRBD1 on 6 matching bases. The CDR3 covers 15 residues. Germline loops: CDR1 SGHNT, CDR2 YYREEE (reference sequence). Deletions cut 0 bases from V and 3 bases from J, with 13 bases between. The CDR3 loop is CASSLDTTGFYEQYF. CDR3 DNA: TGTGCCAGCAGCTTGGACACTACAGGGTTCTACGAGCAGTACTTC. The full variable domain, in which reference TRBV5-4 and TRBJ2-7 provide the parts outside the CDR3, is ETGVTQSPTHLIKTRGQQVTLRCSSQSGHNTVSWYQQALGQGPQFIFQYYREEENGRGNFPPRFSGLQFPNYSSELNVNALELDDSALYLCASSLDTTGFYEQYFGPGTRLTVT.

The sample holds a few counts of this clonotype. The chain carries TRBV30 and TRBJ2-5; D may be TRBD1 (6 bases). V was clipped by 0 bases and J by 3 bases, with 14 bases between them. The CDR3 spans 15 residues. Germline values: CDR1 GTSNPN, CDR2 SVGIG (reference sequence). CDR3 region: CAWSVGGFEKETQYF. DNA for the CDR3: TGTGCCTGGAGTGTAGGGGGATTCGAAAAAGAGACCCAGTACTTC.

The sample holds a few counts of this clonotype. The chain joins TRBV4-3 to TRBJ1-1; no clear D. CDR1 is LGHNA, CDR2 YSLEER, per germline. The V end was cut by 1 base, the J end by 5 bases, with 14 bases between. The CDR3 consists of 15 residues. The CDR3: CASSQAGFGGTEAFF. The DNA of the CDR3 is TGCGCCAGCAGCCAAGCGGGGTTTGGAGGGACTGAAGCTTTCTTT.

CDR3: CASRPRDRELSGANVLTF. CDR3 nucleotide sequence: TGTGCCAGTAGGCCCAGGGACAGAGAGCTCTCTGGGGCCAACGTCCTGACTTTC. This rearrangement joins TRBV19 to TRBJ2-6; 7 bases are shared with TRBD1. The CDR3 spans 18 residues. Germline assignment: CDR1 LNHDA and CDR2 SQIVND (reference sequence). V dropped 6 bases and J dropped 0; count of bases not matched to a gene: 11.

V and J are TRBV12-3 or TRBV12-4 and TRBJ2-7; 9 bases map to TRBD1. This CDR3 is 14 amino acids long. The V segment lost 6 bases and the J segment 2 bases; nucleotides outside the gene matches: 5. CDR3 nucleotides: TGTGCCAGCAGCCCAAACAGGGGGCCCTACGAGCAGTACTTC. Translation gives CASSPNRGPYEQYF.

The table lists this clonotype with a few counts. V usage is TRBV9 and J usage is TRBJ2-3, with 12 positions matching TRBD2. V shed 0 bases, J shed 4 bases, and the junction held 3 bases outside the gene matches. The CDR3 covers 16 residues. Germline CDR1 reads SGDLS; CDR2 reads YYNGEE. As DNA, the CDR3 is TGTGCCAGCAGCGTAGGTCCTAGCGGGAGGGCAGATACGCAGTATTTT. Protein product: CASSVGPSGRADTQYF.

This clonotype was counted a few times. The chain couples TRBV28 to TRBJ2-7; 8 bases match TRBD1. Trimming at V came to 6 bases and at J to 7 bases, leaving 8 bases not matched to a gene. The CDR3 spans 13 residues. Germline lookup yields CDR1 MDHEN and CDR2 SYDVKM. This chain's CDR3 is CASRIDRGPEQYF. DNA of the CDR3: TGTGCCAGCAGGATCGACAGGGGCCCGGAGCAGTACTTC. The variable domain in full, completed from reference TRBV28 and TRBJ2-7, reads DVKVTQSSRYLVKRTGEKVFLECVQDMDHENMFWYRQDPGLGLRLIYFSYDVKMKEKGDIPEGYSVSREKKERFSLILESASTNQTSMYLCASRIDRGPEQYFGPGTRLTVT.

The chain links TRBV20-1 to TRBJ2-2; 8 positions agree with TRBD2. CDR3 length equals 15 residues. Looked up from germline, CDR1 is DFQATT and CDR2 is SNEGSKA (reference sequence). Trimming took 2 bases from V and 5 from J; bases not matched to a gene: 7. The CDR3 is CSARRAGEDTGELFF. The CDR3 DNA is TGCAGTGCTAGACGAGCGGGAGAGGATACCGGGGAGCTGTTTTTT.

Only a few counts were recorded for this clonotype. This chain's CDR3 is CATSDPTGMTDTQYF. The CDR3 DNA sequence: TGTGCCACCAGTGATCCGACAGGGATGACAGATACGCAGTATTTT. The chain joins TRBV24-1 to TRBJ2-3; 7 positions match TRBD1. The V and J ends lost 3 bases and 3 bases, in that order; junction bases with no gene match: 5. Germline V gene sequence: CDR1 KGHDR, CDR2 SFDVKD. This CDR3 region has 15 residues.

The J gene is TRBJ2-1, the V gene TRBV7-6, with TRBD1 identical over 7 bases. The CDR3 covers 15 residues. The germline gives CDR1 SGHVS, CDR2 FNYEAQ. V lost 5 bases, J lost 1 base, and 5 bases stayed unmatched. The CDR3 DNA reads as TGTGCCAGCAGCCCAGGGGGTAATTCCTACAATGAGCAGTTCTTC. It specifies CASSPGGNSYNEQFF. The variable domain in full, with the rest retrieved from reference TRBV7-6 and TRBJ2-1, is GAGVSQSPRYKVTKRGQDVALRCDPISGHVSLYWYRQALGQGPEFLTYFNYEAQQDKSGLPNDRFSAERPEGSISTLTIQRTEQRDSAMYRCASSPGGNSYNEQFFGPGTRLTVL.

In this sample, this clonotype turned up a few times. The chain has TRBV5-1 and TRBJ1-5; TRBD1 might be the D (5 bases). With 2 bases removed from V and 6 bases from J, the gap between germline ends came to 15 bases. Per the germline V gene, CDR1 is SGHRS and CDR2 is YFSETQ. This CDR3 contains 15 residues. DNA of the CDR3: TGCGCCAGCAGCTTTGGGACGGCTATTGGTCAGCCCCAGCATTTT. Residues: CASSFGTAIGQPQHF.

The rearrangement joins TRBV27 to TRBJ2-1, with 9 bases identical to TRBD2. There are 14 residues in the CDR3. In germline, CDR1 is MNHEY, CDR2 SMNVEV (reference sequence). Trimming took 6 bases from V and 8 from J; bases not matched to a gene: 8. The CDR3 bases are TGTGCCAGCAGACCAGGGACTAGCATTTATGAGCAGTTCTTC. This encodes CASRPGTSIYEQFF.